The next 9 T cell receptor beta chains were all read from a single sample in a study of cytomegalovirus exposure and HLA in healthy donors. It was with 60 Vbeta and 13 Jbeta primers that the PCR ran. The assay was immunoSEQ multiplex PCR, and TCRdb's table has in-frame clones only and misses some. Of roughly 170,000 clones detected, roughly 71% appear once; the ten largest clones hold 1.5%. The sequencing input was PBMCs. The receptors stem from a girl between 10 and 17 years old in good health and CMV-seronegative.

The chain couples TRBV5-1 to TRBJ1-1, with D unresolved. The CDR3 extends over 13 amino acids. Trimming stripped 2 bases from V and 5 bases from J, with 10 bases between. Germline loops: CDR1 SGHRS, CDR2 YFSETQ. CDR3 DNA: TGCGCCAGCAGCTTTGGTACGGAGACTGAAGCTTTCTTT. Residues: CASSFGTETEAFF.

V usage is TRBV10-3 and J usage is TRBJ1-2; 8 bases match TRBD1. CDR3 length equals 14 residues. The J segment lost 8 bases and the V segment lost 8 bases, leaving 13 bases of the junction unmatched. Per the germline V gene, CDR1 is ENHRY and CDR2 is SYGVKD. The CDR3 nucleotides are TGTGCCATCTTCAATCCGACAGGGGATAGCGGCTACACCTTC. Residues: CAIFNPTGDSGYTF.

The chain has TRBV12-5 and TRBJ2-3, with 7 bases matching TRBD1. V dropped 0 bases and J dropped 1; count of bases not matched to a gene: 7. Germline values: CDR1 LGHNT, CDR2 FRNRAP. The CDR3 runs to 17 residues. CDR3 nucleotide sequence: TGTGCTAGTGGTTTGGTGCAAGGGGGCGTTGGCACAGATACGCAGTATTTT. Translated, it gives CASGLVQGGVGTDTQYF.

This clone was detected a few times. J is TRBJ1-2 and V is TRBV19; TRBD1 aligns across 7 bases. Losses at the gene ends were 5 bases for V and 2 bases for J; bases not matched to a gene: 5. The germline CDR1 and CDR2 sequences are LNHDA and SQIVND (reference sequence). The CDR3 length is 14 residues. The chain's CDR3 is CASSPRQGNYGYTF. CDR3 nucleotide sequence: TGTGCCAGTAGTCCCCGACAGGGCAACTATGGCTACACCTTC.

The genes are TRBV13 and TRBJ1-3, with 11 bases identical to TRBD1. Germline loops: CDR1 PRHDT, CDR2 FYEKMQ (reference sequence). V shed 5 bases, J shed 3 bases, and the junction held 6 bases outside the gene matches. This CDR3 contains 16 residues. DNA of the CDR3: TGTGCCAGCAGCCCGGGACAGGGGGTTGGTGGAAACACCATATATTTT. Translation: CASSPGQGVGGNTIYF.

This chain connects TRBV19 to TRBJ1-1, with 8 positions matching TRBD1. The CDR3 is made up of 17 amino acids. Trimming took 3 bases from V and 7 from J; bases not matched to a gene: 16. Looked up from germline, CDR1 is LNHDA and CDR2 is SQIVND (reference sequence). This chain's CDR3 is CASSIRSLRTGIFEAFF. CDR3 nucleotide sequence: TGTGCCAGTAGTATCAGGTCTCTTAGGACAGGGATATTTGAAGCTTTCTTT.

The chain is built from TRBV5-6 and TRBJ1-5, with 7 bases aligning to TRBD1. There are 15 residues in the CDR3. Losses at the gene ends were 0 bases for V and 5 bases for J; bases not matched to a gene: 5. From germline, CDR1 is SGHDT and CDR2 YYEEEE. The CDR3 sequence: CASSLGVGTDQPQHF. The CDR3 DNA reads as TGTGCCAGCAGCTTGGGAGTTGGGACAGATCAGCCCCAGCATTTT. Full variable domain (rest looked up from reference TRBV5-6 and TRBJ1-5): DAGVTQSPTHLIKTRGQQVTLRCSPKSGHDTVSWYQQALGQGPQFIFQYYEEEERQRGNFPDRFSGHQFPNYSSELNVNALLLGDSALYLCASSLGVGTDQPQHFGDGTRLSIL.

This rearrangement joins TRBV5-4 to TRBJ2-6; a possible D gene is TRBD2 (6 bases). The CDR3 totals 15 residues. V lost 4 bases and J lost 1, with 9 bases in between. Germline CDR1 is SGHNT and CDR2 is YYREEE (reference sequence). In DNA, the CDR3 is TGTGCCAGCAGCCTGGGGACTTCTGGGGCCAACGTCCTGACTTTC. This codes for CASSLGTSGANVLTF.

The chain has TRBV7-2 and TRBJ2-1; TRBD2 aligns across 11 bases. The germline gives CDR1 SGHTA, CDR2 FQGNSA. V was pared by 5 bases and J by 0 bases, with 6 bases of the junction left unmatched. This CDR3 contains 17 residues. This CDR3 reads CASSARLAGSSYNEQFF. Here the CDR3 DNA reads TGTGCCAGCAGCGCACGACTAGCGGGGAGCTCCTACAATGAGCAGTTCTTC.